These 11 T cell receptor beta chains were all obtained from the same sample, sequenced in a study of cytomegalovirus exposure and HLA in healthy donors. Researchers ran the PCR with 60 Vbeta and 13 Jbeta primers. Generated by immunoSEQ multiplex PCR, the TCRdb table keeps only in-frame clones and is missing some. The table has around 50,000 clones, around 62% seen once; the top ten hold approximately 10%. The sequencing sample was made of PBMCs. These receptors all stem from a human donor in good health.

V is TRBV6-5 and J is TRBJ2-1, with D possibly being TRBD2 (7 bases). The V end was cut by 0 bases, the J end by 9 bases, with 15 bases between. The CDR3 has 15 residues. CDR1 MNHEY and CDR2 SVGAGI come from the germline V gene. DNA for the CDR3: TGTGCCAGCAGTTACTCTGTGGGGGGGGCCGGTGAGCAGTTCTTC. Translated, it gives CASSYSVGGAGEQFF.

CDR3 bases: TGTGCCACCGAGAAAATAGGGGAAAAAGGAGGCTACACCTTC. Protein sequence: CATEKIGEKGGYTF. The chain recombines TRBV7-9 with TRBJ1-2; tentatively, D is TRBD1 (5 bases). The germline V gene has CDR1 SEHNR and CDR2 FQNEAQ (reference sequence). CDR3 size: 14 residues. The ends were cut back, 10 bases at V and 8 bases at J, with 23 bases in the middle.

V usage is TRBV15 and J usage is TRBJ1-2; D might be TRBD1 (6 bases). Germline assignment: CDR1 LNHNV and CDR2 YYDKDF (reference sequence). CDR3 length: 15 residues. V lost 3 bases, J lost 7 bases, and 18 bases lay in between. CDR3 coding DNA: TGTGCCACCAGCAGCCAGCTACAGGGTCGGGGTGGCTACACCTTC. The encoded protein is CATSSQLQGRGGYTF.

The CDR3 here is CASSSQETQYF. Written as DNA, the CDR3 is TGCGCCAGCAGCTCGCAAGAGACCCAGTACTTC. V gene TRBV5-1 combines with J gene TRBJ2-5; D is uncertain. V was trimmed by 3 bases and J by 2 bases, leaving 2 bases between them. Per the germline V gene, CDR1 is SGHRS and CDR2 is YFSETQ. CDR3 length: 11 amino acids.

The chain is built from TRBV7-9 and TRBJ2-5; D possibly corresponds to TRBD1 (5 bases). Trimming removed 5 bases from V and 1 base from J, with 11 bases in between. CDR3 length: 14 residues. Germline V gives CDR1 SEHNR, CDR2 FQNEAQ (reference sequence). The CDR3 region is CASSTTGAQETQYF. In DNA, the CDR3 is TGTGCCAGCAGCACTACAGGTGCCCAAGAGACCCAGTACTTC.

The gene calls are TRBV29-1 and TRBJ2-1; 8 bases match TRBD2. Losses at the gene ends were 4 bases for V and 6 bases for J; bases not matched to a gene: 8. The CDR3 consists of 14 residues. CDR1 and CDR2 from the germline V gene are SQVTM and ANQGSEA. The CDR3 coding sequence is TGCAGCGTTGTGGCCCGGGGGGGGGCCAATGAGCAGTTCTTC. This gives the protein CSVVARGGANEQFF.

The chain uses TRBV7-9 and TRBJ1-4; 8 bases align to TRBD1. The CDR3 is 13 amino acids. With 6 bases clipped from V and 13 bases from J, the junction kept 10 bases outside the gene matches. Germline V gene lookup returns CDR1 SEHNR and CDR2 FQNEAQ (reference sequence). CDR3 in amino acids: CASSYGQGRTLFF. The CDR3 bases are TGTGCCAGCAGTTATGGACAGGGCCGGACACTGTTTTTT.

The chain has TRBV5-6 and TRBJ2-1; 7 bases are shared with TRBD2. Germline CDR1 SGHDT, CDR2 YYEEEE. The CDR3 is 15 amino acids. V dropped 1 base and J dropped 0; count of bases not matched to a gene: 1. The CDR3 sequence is CASSLQRDSYNEQFF. CDR3 DNA sequence: TGTGCCAGCAGCTTGCAGCGGGACTCCTACAATGAGCAGTTCTTC.

The genes are TRBV30 and TRBJ2-3, with D hard to call. The CDR3 totals 16 residues. V was clipped by 2 bases and J by 2 bases, with 17 bases between them. Looked up from germline, CDR1 is GTSNPN and CDR2 is SVGIG (reference sequence). CDR3 DNA: TGTGCCTGGAGTCCTAATCCCATAATATACACAGATACGCAGTATTTT. Translated, it gives CAWSPNPIIYTDTQYF.

This chain links TRBV12-2 with TRBJ1-6. TRBV12-2 counts as a pseudogene. The CDR3 sequence is 16 residues long. CDR3 sequence (DNA): TGTGCAAGTCGCTTAGGTCCGCGGTCTGGCGAATGTCCCCTCCACTTT. It specifies CASRLGPRSGECPLHF.

The J gene is TRBJ2-2, the V gene TRBV5-1, with D uncertain. Germline CDR1 and CDR2: SGHRS and YFSETQ. The length of the CDR3 is 12 residues. Trimming took off 4 bases at V and 2 bases at J, with 3 bases between the two ends. As DNA, the CDR3 is TGCGCCAGCAGCCCTAACACCGGGGAGCTGTTTTTT. Protein: CASSPNTGELFF.